These T cell receptor beta chains were read from a single sample in a study of shared clonotypes between healthy human individuals. Profiled with immunoSEQ multiplex PCR; TCRdb holds only in-frame clones, not every one. The sample contains hundreds of thousands of clones, 96% of which appear only once. Material for sequencing was naive CD4+ T cells sorted from blood. These receptors came from a woman in her 30s in good health. CDR3s include the opening cysteine and the closing phenylalanine or tryptophan. A D gene is named only where the DNA matches it firmly. A clone size is listed for some rows: how often the clone was seen (once, few, many), or a class if it is expanded.

TRBD2,TRBV28,TRBJ2-1,-,TGTGCCAGCAGTTATAGCGGGAGAGGGCGGGATGAGCAGTTCTTC,CASSYSGRGRDEQFF
-,TRBV2,TRBJ2-1,-,TGTGCCAGCAGCCCCGGGAGTTACAATGAGCAGTTCTTC,CASSPGSYNEQFF
TRBD1,TRBV29-1,TRBJ2-7,-,TGCAGCGTTGAAGGAACAGGGGCCTACGAGCAGTACTTC,CSVEGTGAYEQYF
-,TRBV19,TRBJ1-5,-,TGTGCCAGTAGTATACAGCACAATCAGCCCCAGCATTTT,CASSIQHNQPQHF
-,TRBV5-1,TRBJ1-2,-,TGCGCCAGCAGCCCGGACGGGGTTGGCTACACCTTC,CASSPDGVGYTF
TRBD1,TRBV18,TRBJ2-3,-,TGTGCCAGCTCACCTATGGGACAGGAGGCCACAGATACGCAGTATTTT,CASSPMGQEATDTQYF
TRBD2,TRBV10-2,TRBJ2-7,-,TGCGCCAGCAGTGTGGGACTAGCTGCCGACGAGCAGTACTTC,CASSVGLAADEQYF
-,TRBV18,TRBJ2-7,-,TGTGCCAGCTCATTAATGACAGCGCTGTCCTACGAGCAGTACTTC,CASSLMTALSYEQYF
TRBD1,TRBV28,TRBJ2-7,-,TGTGCCAGCAGTCCGGGGACAGGGGTTTACGAGCAGTACTTC,CASSPGTGVYEQYF
-,TRBV12-5,TRBJ2-2,-,TGTGCTAGTGGTTTGGCCGCTTCGGTGGGGGATTGGACCGGGGAGCTGTTTTTT,CASGLAASVGDWTGELFF
TRBD1,TRBV7-2,TRBJ2-7,once,TGTGCCAGCAGCCAGGACAGGGGCTTGGAGCAGTACTTC,CASSQDRGLEQYF
TRBD2,TRBV7-9,TRBJ2-5,-,TGTGCCAGCAGCCCCCCCAATAGCGGGAGAATAGGGGAGACCCAGTACTTC,CASSPPNSGRIGETQYF
-,TRBV7-9,TRBJ2-2,-,TGTGCCAGCAGCTACCCCGGGCAGGGGATCGTTTGGGAGCTGTTTTTT,CASSYPGQGIVWELFF
TRBD1,TRBV5-5,TRBJ2-3,-,TGTGCCAGCAGCTTGGGCAGGGGGCTCACAGATACGCAGTATTTT,CASSLGRGLTDTQYF
TRBD1,TRBV2,TRBJ1-2,-,TGTGCCAGCAGTGGACAGGGGGGAAACTATGGCTACACCTTC,CASSGQGGNYGYTF
TRBD1,TRBV7-8,TRBJ2-7,-,TGTGCCAGCAGCTCGGGACAGTCCTACGAGCAGTACTTC,CASSSGQSYEQYF
-,TRBV27,TRBJ1-5,-,TGTGCCAGCAGTTCGCGGTGGGCTCAGCCCCAGCATTTT,CASSSRWAQPQHF
TRBD1,TRBV27,TRBJ1-5,-,TGTGCCAGCAGTGCCGGGACAGGGGGCAATCAGCCCCAGCATTTT,CASSAGTGGNQPQHF
TRBD1,TRBV7-9,TRBJ2-1,-,TGTGCCAGCAGCCCGGACAGGATTAGATACAATGAGCAGTTCTTC,CASSPDRIRYNEQFF
-,TRBV28,TRBJ1-1,-,TGTGCCAGCAGCCTCGGGACGAAGAACACTGAAGCTTTCTTT,CASSLGTKNTEAFF
-,TRBV5-1,TRBJ1-4,once,TGCGCCAGCAGCAAAGAGGGGTGGCGGACTAATGAAAAACTGTTTTTT,CASSKEGWRTNEKLFF
-,TRBV18,TRBJ2-1,-,TGTGCCAGCTCACCAATGAATGAGCAGTTCTTC,CASSPMNEQFF
-,TRBV25-1,TRBJ2-7,-,TGTGCCAGCAGTGAGGGTAGCTACGAGCAGTACTTC,CASSEGSYEQYF
TRBD1,TRBV30,TRBJ1-1,-,TGTGCCTCCCCAGGGGGCTCTTTAACGAACACTGAAGCTTTCTTT,CASPGGSLTNTEAFF
-,TRBV19,TRBJ2-2,-,TGTGCCAGTAGTATAGCGGACAGCACCGGGGAGCTGTTTTTT,CASSIADSTGELFF
TRBD2,TRBV25-1,TRBJ2-2,-,TGTGCCAGCAGTCCCCGGGGGGAGTCAAACACCGGGGAGCTGTTTTTT,CASSPRGESNTGELFF
TRBD2,TRBV7-2,TRBJ2-5,-,TGTGCCAGCAGCCCCGGACTAGCGAGGGCGGAGACCCAGTACTTC,CASSPGLARAETQYF
-,TRBV16,TRBJ2-1,-,TGTGCCAGCAGCCAACCCGGGCAGTTCAGCGACTCCTACAATGAGCAGTTCTTC,CASSQPGQFSDSYNEQFF
-,TRBV30,TRBJ2-5,-,TGTGCCTGGAGTGTAATGGGCGGCTCGCAAGAGACCCAGTACTTC,CAWSVMGGSQETQYF
-,TRBV7-9,TRBJ2-6,once,TGTGCCAGCAGCCGGACCCTTGGGGCCAACGTCCTGACTTTC,CASSRTLGANVLTF
-,TRBV18,TRBJ2-3,-,TGTGCCAGCTCACTAGGCCTAGCCCCGGAGACAGATACGCAGTATTTT,CASSLGLAPETDTQYF
-,TRBV5-1,TRBJ2-1,-,TGCGCCAGCAGCTGGGGGGACACCGGATCCTACAATGAGCAGTTCTTC,CASSWGDTGSYNEQFF
-,TRBV2,TRBJ2-3,-,TGTGCCAGCAGTTGGGGGAACACAGATACGCAGTATTTT,CASSWGNTDTQYF
-,TRBV18,TRBJ1-1,-,TGTGCCAGCTCACCCTGGGGCACGAACACTGAAGCTTTCTTT,CASSPWGTNTEAFF
-,TRBV7-6,TRBJ2-5,-,TGTGCCAGCAGCTTAGCAGGGGCGGAGACCCAGTACTTC,CASSLAGAETQYF
TRBD2,TRBV25-1,TRBJ2-7,-,TGTGCCAGCAGTGAATTTGCGGGAGGGTACGAGCAGTACTTC,CASSEFAGGYEQYF
-,TRBV6-5,TRBJ1-1,-,TGTGCCAGCAGTTACTTAGGACAGCCCATGAACACTGAAGCTTTCTTT,CASSYLGQPMNTEAFF
-,TRBV9,TRBJ1-1,once,TGTGCCAGCGGAGGTGGCAGGAAGAACACTGAAGCTTTCTTT,CASGGGRKNTEAFF
-,TRBV11-2,TRBJ2-1,-,TGTGCCAGCAGCCCAGGGGACTTTTACAATGAGCAGTTCTTC,CASSPGDFYNEQFF
TRBD1,TRBV4-1,TRBJ2-1,-,TGCGCCAGCAGCCAAGCGGGACAGGGGTACAATGAGCAGTTCTTC,CASSQAGQGYNEQFF
TRBD1,TRBV6-5,TRBJ1-5,-,TGTGCCAGCAGTTACTCGGGGACAGGGGATCAGCCCCAGCATTTT,CASSYSGTGDQPQHF
TRBD1,TRBV5-1,TRBJ1-2,-,TGCGCCAGCAGTTCGGGACAGGCGTTTAACTATGGCTACACCTTC,CASSSGQAFNYGYTF
-,TRBV7-8,TRBJ2-3,-,TGTGCCAGCAGCAACCGGGACTGGATAAGCACAGATACGCAGTATTTT,CASSNRDWISTDTQYF
-,TRBV28,TRBJ1-4,-,TGTGCCAGCAGGGCCACTGCAACTAATGAAAAACTGTTTTTT,CASRATATNEKLFF
-,TRBV7-1,TRBJ2-7,-,TGTGCCAGCAGCTTAAACAGATACTACGAGCAGTACTTC,CASSLNRYYEQYF
-,TRBV7-2,TRBJ2-1,-,TGTGCCAGCAGCTCGAGGCCCAGGGATGAGCAGTTCTTC,CASSSRPRDEQFF
-,TRBV5-1,TRBJ2-1,-,TGCGCCAGCAGCATGACCCTCAATGAGCAGTTCTTC,CASSMTLNEQFF
-,TRBV2,TRBJ2-1,-,TGTGCCAGCAGTGAAGCGCTCCTCCCTGGACGCCTGTACAATGAGCAGTTCTTC,CASSEALLPGRLYNEQFF
-,TRBV5-1,TRBJ2-3,-,TGCGCCAGCAGCTTGGGGACTGCCTGGGATACGCAGTATTTT,CASSLGTAWDTQYF
TRBD1,TRBV28,TRBJ1-2,-,TGTGCCAGCAAGGGACAGGGGGCGTCAGGCTACACCTTC,CASKGQGASGYTF
-,TRBV15,TRBJ2-1,-,TGTGCCACCAGCAGAGATCACTTGGGCAATGAGCAGTTCTTC,CATSRDHLGNEQFF
-,TRBV6-1,TRBJ2-2,-,TGTGCCAGCAGCGTGGGCACCGGGGAGCTGTTTTTT,CASSVGTGELFF
-,TRBV19,TRBJ1-5,-,TGTGCCAGTAGTACGCTGACAGACCAGCCCCAGCATTTT,CASSTLTDQPQHF
-,TRBV6-1,TRBJ1-2,-,TGTGCCAGCAGTGACCTGGGGGCCGGTAACTATGGCTACACCTTC,CASSDLGAGNYGYTF